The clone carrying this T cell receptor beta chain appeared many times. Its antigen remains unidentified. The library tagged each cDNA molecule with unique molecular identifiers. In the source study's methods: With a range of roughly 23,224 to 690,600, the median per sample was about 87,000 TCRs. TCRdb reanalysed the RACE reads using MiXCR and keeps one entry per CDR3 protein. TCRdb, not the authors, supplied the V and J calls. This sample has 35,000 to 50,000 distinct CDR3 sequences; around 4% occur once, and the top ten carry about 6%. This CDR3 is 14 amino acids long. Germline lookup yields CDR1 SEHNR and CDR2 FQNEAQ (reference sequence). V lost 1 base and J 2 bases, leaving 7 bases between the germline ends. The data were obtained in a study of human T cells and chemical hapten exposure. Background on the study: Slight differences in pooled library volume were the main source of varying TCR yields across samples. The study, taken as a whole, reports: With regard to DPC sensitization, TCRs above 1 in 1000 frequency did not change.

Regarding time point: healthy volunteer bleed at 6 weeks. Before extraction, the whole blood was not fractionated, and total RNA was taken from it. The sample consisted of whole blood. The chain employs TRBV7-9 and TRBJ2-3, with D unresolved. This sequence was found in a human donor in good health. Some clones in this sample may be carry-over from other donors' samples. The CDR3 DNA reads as TGTGCCAGCAGCTTAGTAGGTTCCACAGATACGCAGTATTTT. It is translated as CASSLVGSTDTQYF.